The TCR beta chain described here comes from a study of Ad26.COV2.S vaccination and SARS-CoV-2 variants. Measured with immunoSEQ multiplex PCR; TCRdb has only the in-frame clones, and not every one. The sample lists hundreds of thousands of clones; 75% to 95% were seen once. The CDR3 sequence is 11 residues long. Per germline, CDR1 SGHTA and CDR2 FQGNSA. This sample's treatment: some 20 received Ad26.COV2.S at low or high dose, single or two shots; five or six received placebo; per-sample allocation not given. After the first vaccine or placebo injection, samples were drawn on day 63. Sequencing was performed on peripheral blood, taken in a trial of Ad26.COV2.S vaccine versus placebo. The genes are TRBV7-2 and TRBJ2-1; perhaps D is TRBD1 or TRBD2 (6 bases each). The sequence was obtained from a person between 18 and 65 years old who received the Ad26.COV2.S COVID-19 vaccine or a placebo. CDR3 bases: TGTGCTTCCGGGGGCAACAATGAGCAGTTCTTC. This sequence encodes CASGGNNEQFF. Full variable domain (remainder filled in from reference TRBV7-2 and TRBJ2-1): GAGVSQSPSNKVTEKGKDVELRCDPISGHTALYWYRQSLGQGLEFLIYFQGNSAPDKSGLPSDRFSAERTGGSVSTLTIQRTQQEDSAVYLCASGGNNEQFFGPGTRLTVL.